This TCR beta chain stems from a study of blood T cell repertoires in COVID-19. Trimming at V came to 3 bases and at J to 8 bases, leaving 9 bases not matched to a gene. The germline V gene has CDR1 MNHNS and CDR2 SASEGT. The CDR3 sequence is 16 residues long. Original processing notes: Counts of nucleated cells, estimated from reference gene primer amplification, were obtained. Sequencing was performed with immunoSEQ multiplex PCR; in TCRdb, only in-frame clones are kept and a portion is missing. The D gene and trimming were derived from the DNA, and the V and J assignments and clone size from that table. The repertoire holds around 200,000 clones, with approximately 86% as singletons.

Sequencing was performed on peripheral blood. The V gene is TRBV6-1, the J gene TRBJ1-6; 8 bases agree with TRBD1. The TCR was taken from a man aged 35 to 55 with active or convalescent COVID-19. The CDR3 DNA is TGTGCCAGCAGTGACGGCAGCCACAGGGGGTATTCACCCCTCCACTTT. It is translated as CASSDGSHRGYSPLHF.